This TCR beta chain was observed in a study of blood T cell repertoires in COVID-19. Background on the study: There were acute and convalescent COVID-19 samples, and they came from the United States, Italy and Spain. Sample material is recorded as cDNA or gDNA derived from T cells, B-cell-depleted T cells, or PBMCs.

The study recruited exposed participants who had met a COVID-19 case within 2 weeks before entry. The CDR3 consists of 15 residues. Germline V gene sequence: CDR1 SGHTA, CDR2 FQGTGA. In regard to this clone: One junction end does not reproduce the germline sequence, and a read error may be involved.

In the authors' methods: Amplified reference gene primers provided the basis for estimating nucleated cell counts. Assay: immunoSEQ multiplex PCR; the TCRdb copy retains only in-frame clones and omits some. That table gives V, J and clone size, and the DNA gave D and trimming. The top ten clones hold 2.5% to 3.5% of a sample with some 270,000 clones, about 90% of them seen once. The V gene is TRBV7-3, the J gene TRBJ2-3; TRBD1 matches 7 bases. Material for sequencing was PBMCs or T cells enriched from blood (not recorded which). The TCR sequence derives from a woman aged 40 to 49 who had been exposed to COVID-19. This chain's CDR3 is CASSVTGQSTDTQYF. CDR3 coding DNA: TGTGCCAGCAGCGTAACGGGACAGAGTACAGATACGCAGTATTTT.